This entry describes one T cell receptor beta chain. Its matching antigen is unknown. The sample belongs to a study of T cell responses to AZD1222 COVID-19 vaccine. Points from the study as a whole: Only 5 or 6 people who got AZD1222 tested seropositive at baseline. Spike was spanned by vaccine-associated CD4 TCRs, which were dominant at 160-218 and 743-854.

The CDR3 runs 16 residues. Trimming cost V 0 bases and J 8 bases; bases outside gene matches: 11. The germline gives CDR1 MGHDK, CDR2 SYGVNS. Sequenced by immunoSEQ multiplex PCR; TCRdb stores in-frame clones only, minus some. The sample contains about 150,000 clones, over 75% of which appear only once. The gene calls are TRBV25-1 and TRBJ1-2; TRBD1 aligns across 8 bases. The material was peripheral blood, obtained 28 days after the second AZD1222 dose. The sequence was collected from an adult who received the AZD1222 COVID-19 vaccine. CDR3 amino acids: CASSEYSGTGSRGYTF. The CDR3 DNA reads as TGTGCCAGCAGTGAATACTCGGGGACAGGCAGTAGGGGCTACACCTTC.